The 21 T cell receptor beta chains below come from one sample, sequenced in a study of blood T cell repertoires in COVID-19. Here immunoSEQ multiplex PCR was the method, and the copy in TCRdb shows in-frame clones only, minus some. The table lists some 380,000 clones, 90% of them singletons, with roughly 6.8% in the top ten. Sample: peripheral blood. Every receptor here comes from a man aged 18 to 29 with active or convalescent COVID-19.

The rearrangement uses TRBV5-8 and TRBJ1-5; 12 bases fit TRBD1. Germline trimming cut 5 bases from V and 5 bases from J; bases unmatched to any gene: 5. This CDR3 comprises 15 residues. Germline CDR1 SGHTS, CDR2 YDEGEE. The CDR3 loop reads CASRSRDRGHQPQHF. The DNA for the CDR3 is TGTGCCAGCAGAAGCCGGGACAGGGGGCATCAGCCCCAGCATTTT.

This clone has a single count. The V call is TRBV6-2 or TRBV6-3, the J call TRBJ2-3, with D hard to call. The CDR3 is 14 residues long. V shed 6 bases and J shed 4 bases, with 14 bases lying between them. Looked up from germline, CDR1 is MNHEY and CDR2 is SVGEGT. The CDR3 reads CASSPGGSADTQYF. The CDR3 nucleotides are TGTGCCAGCAGCCCTGGCGGTTCGGCAGATACGCAGTATTTT.

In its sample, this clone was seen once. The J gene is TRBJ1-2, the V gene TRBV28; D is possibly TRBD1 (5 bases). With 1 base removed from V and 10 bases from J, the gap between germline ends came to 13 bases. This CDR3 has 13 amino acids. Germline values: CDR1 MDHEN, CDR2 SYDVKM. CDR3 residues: CASSLSRVLDYTF. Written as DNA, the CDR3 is TGTGCCAGCAGTTTATCCAGGGTGCTGGACTACACCTTC.

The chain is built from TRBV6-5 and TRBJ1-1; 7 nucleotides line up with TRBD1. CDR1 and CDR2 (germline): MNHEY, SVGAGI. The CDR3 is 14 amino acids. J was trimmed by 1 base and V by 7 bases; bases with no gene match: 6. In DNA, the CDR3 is TGTGCCAGCACCGCCGACAGGGCGAACACTGAAGCTTTCTTT. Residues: CASTADRANTEAFF.

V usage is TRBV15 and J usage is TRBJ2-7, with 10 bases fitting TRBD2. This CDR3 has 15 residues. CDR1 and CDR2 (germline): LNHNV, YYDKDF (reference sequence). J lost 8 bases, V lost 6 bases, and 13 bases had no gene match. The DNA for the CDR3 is TGTGCCACCAGTAAAGCGGGGGTAGCGGGGGGACAGCAGTACTTC. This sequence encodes CATSKAGVAGGQQYF.

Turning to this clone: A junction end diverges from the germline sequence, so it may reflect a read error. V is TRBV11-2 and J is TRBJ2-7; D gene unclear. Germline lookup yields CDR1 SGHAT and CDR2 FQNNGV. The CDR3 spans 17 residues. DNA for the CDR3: TGTGCCAGCAGCCTAGACCACTTTATCGTGAACTCCTACGAGCAGTACTTC. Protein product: CASSLDHFIVNSYEQYF.

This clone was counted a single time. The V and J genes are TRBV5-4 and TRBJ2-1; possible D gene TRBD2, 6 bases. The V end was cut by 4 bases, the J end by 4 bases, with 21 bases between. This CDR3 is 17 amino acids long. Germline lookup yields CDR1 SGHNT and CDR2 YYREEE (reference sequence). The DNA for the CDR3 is TGTGCCAGCAGCCTGATGATACGAGGAGGGAATTACAATGAGCAGTTCTTC. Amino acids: CASSLMIRGGNYNEQFF.

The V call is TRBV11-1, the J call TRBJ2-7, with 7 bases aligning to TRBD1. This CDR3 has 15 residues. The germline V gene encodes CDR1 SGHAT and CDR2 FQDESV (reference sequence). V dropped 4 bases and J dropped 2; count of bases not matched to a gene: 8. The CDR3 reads CASSSRQGTTYEQYF. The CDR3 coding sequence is TGTGCCAGCAGCTCTCGACAGGGAACAACCTACGAGCAGTACTTC.

The CDR3: CSVGTAVGSPLHF. CDR3 sequence (DNA): TGCAGCGTTGGTACAGCCGTGGGTTCACCCCTCCACTTT. The chain combines TRBV29-1 with TRBJ1-6, with no clear D. Germline-derived CDR1 and CDR2 are SQVTM and ANQGSEA. The CDR3 loop spans 13 amino acids. V was clipped by 4 bases and J by 9 bases, with 13 bases between them. The variable domain in full, completed from reference TRBV29-1 and TRBJ1-6, reads SAVISQKPSRDICQRGTSLTIQCQVDSQVTMMFWYRQQPGQSLTLIATANQGSEATYESGFVIDKFPISRPNLTFSTLTVSNMSPEDSSIYLCSVGTAVGSPLHFGNGTRLTVT.

The CDR3 DNA is TGTGCCAGCAGCTCCAATGCACTAGCGGGGGTTCCTGCGGGGGAGTTCTTC. This translates into CASSSNALAGVPAGEFF. This chain joins TRBV7-8 and TRBJ2-1, with 11 bases matching TRBD2. The CDR3 has 17 amino acids. The germline V gene encodes CDR1 SGHVS and CDR2 FQNEAQ. V dropped 4 bases and J dropped 14; count of bases not matched to a gene: 19.

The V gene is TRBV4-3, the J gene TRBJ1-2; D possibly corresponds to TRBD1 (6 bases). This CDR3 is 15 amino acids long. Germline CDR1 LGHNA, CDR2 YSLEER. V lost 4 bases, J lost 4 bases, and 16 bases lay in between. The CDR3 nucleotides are TGCGCCAGCAGCCCCGCCCTTACAGGGTCCTATGGCTACACCTTC. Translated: CASSPALTGSYGYTF.

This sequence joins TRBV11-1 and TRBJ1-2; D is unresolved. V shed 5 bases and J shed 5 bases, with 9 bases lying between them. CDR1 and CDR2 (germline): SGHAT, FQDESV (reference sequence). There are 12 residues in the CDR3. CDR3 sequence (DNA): TGTGCCAGCAGCCAGACAACGTATGGCTACACCTTC. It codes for CASSQTTYGYTF.

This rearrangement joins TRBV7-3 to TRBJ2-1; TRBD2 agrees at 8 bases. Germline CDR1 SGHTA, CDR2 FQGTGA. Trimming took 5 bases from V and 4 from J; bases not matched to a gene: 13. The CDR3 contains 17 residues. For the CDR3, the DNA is TGTGCCAGCAGCCCTGGGTTAGCGGGGAGATATTACAATGAGCAGTTCTTC. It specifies CASSPGLAGRYYNEQFF. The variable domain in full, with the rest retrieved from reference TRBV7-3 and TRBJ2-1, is GAGVSQTPSNKVTEKGKYVELRCDPISGHTALYWYRQSLGQGPEFLIYFQGTGAADDSGLPNDRFFAVRPEGSVSTLKIQRTERGDSAVYLCASSPGLAGRYYNEQFFGPGTRLTVL.

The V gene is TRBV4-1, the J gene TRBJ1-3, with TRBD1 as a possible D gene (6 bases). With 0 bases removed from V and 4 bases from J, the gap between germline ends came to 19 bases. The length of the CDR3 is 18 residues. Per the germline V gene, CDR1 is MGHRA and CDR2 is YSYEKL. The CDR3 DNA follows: TGCGCCAGCAGCCAAGAAGTCGTAGGGGGGGGCGCGGGAAACACCATATATTTT. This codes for CASSQEVVGGGAGNTIYF.

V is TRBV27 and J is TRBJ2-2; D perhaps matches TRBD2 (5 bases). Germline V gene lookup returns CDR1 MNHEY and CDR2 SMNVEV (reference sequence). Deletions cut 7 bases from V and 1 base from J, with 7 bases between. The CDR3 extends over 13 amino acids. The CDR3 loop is CASTAGNTGELFF. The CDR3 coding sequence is TGTGCCAGCACTGCGGGGAACACCGGGGAGCTGTTTTTT.

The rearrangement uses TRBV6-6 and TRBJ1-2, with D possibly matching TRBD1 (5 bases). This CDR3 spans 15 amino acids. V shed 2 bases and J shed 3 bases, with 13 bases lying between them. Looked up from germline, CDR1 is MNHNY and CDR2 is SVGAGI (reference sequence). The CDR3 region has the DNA TGTGCCAGCAGTTACGGGGGGAAGGGAGACTATGGCTACACCTTC. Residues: CASSYGGKGDYGYTF.

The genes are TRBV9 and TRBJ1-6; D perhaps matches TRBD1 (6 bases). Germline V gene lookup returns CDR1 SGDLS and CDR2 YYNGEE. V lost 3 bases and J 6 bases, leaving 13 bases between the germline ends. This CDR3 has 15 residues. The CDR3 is CASSGPGGRNSPLHF. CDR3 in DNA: TGTGCCAGCAGCGGACCCGGGGGGCGTAATTCACCCCTCCACTTT.

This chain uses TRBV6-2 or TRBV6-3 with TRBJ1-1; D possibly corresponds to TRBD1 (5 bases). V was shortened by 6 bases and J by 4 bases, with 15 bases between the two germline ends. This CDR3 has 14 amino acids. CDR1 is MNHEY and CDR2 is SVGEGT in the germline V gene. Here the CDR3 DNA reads TGTGCCAGCAGCTGGACGGCAGGGTTCACTGAAGCTTTCTTT. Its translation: CASSWTAGFTEAFF.

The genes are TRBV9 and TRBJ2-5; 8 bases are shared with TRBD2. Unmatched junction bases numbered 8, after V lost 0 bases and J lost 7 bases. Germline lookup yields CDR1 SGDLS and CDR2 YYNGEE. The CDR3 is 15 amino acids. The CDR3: CASSVGTSSFVTQYF. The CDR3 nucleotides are TGTGCCAGCAGCGTAGGGACTAGCAGTTTCGTGACCCAGTACTTC.

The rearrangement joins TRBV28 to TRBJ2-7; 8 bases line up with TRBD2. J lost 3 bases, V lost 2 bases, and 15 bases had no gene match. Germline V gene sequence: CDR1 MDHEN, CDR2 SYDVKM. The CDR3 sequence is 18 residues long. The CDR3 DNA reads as TGTGCCAGCAGTTTAAGTGTCACAGGGACTAGTAAGGGCTACGAGCAGTACTTC. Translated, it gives CASSLSVTGTSKGYEQYF.

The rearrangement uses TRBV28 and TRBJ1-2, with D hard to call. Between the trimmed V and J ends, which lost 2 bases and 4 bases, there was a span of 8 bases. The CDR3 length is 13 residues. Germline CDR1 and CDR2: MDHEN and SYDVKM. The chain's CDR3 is CASSLQAFYGYTF. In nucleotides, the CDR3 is TGTGCCAGCAGTTTACAAGCTTTCTATGGCTACACCTTC.